Shown below are 7 T cell receptor beta chains from a single sample sequenced in a study of spatial heterogeneity in lung cancer. Findings of the study overall: Tumor mutation counts were tracked by expanded intratumoral alpha and beta TCR counts.

Time point indicated: sample taken at primary tumor resection. TCRdb reprocessed the 5' RACE reads via MiXCR and lists one record per CDR3 protein. The table shows a few hundred distinct CDR3 sequences, with 24% occurring only once. These receptors have no identified antigens. This specimen consisted of lung tumor tissue, obtained at surgery. Receptors originate from a male donor with early-stage non-small cell lung cancer.

This clonotype is deemed hyperexpanded (1% or more). The rearrangement uses TRBV6-5 and TRBJ1-1; D is possibly TRBD1 (5 bases). Trimming removed 1 base at V and 2 bases at J, with 8 bases between. Germline CDR1 and CDR2: MNHEY and SVGAGI. The CDR3 length is 14 residues. The CDR3 here is CASSYWGENTEAFF. In DNA, the CDR3 is TGTGCCAGCAGTTACTGGGGGGAAAACACTGAAGCTTTCTTT.

This clonotype was counted a few times. V gene TRBV4-3 combines with J gene TRBJ2-5; TRBD1 or TRBD2 may be the D gene (5 bases each). Germline V gene lookup returns CDR1 LGHNA and CDR2 YSLEER. This CDR3 is 14 amino acids long. The germline V and J ends were trimmed by 0 bases and 5 bases, with 10 bases remaining between them. Here the CDR3 DNA reads TGCGCCAGCAGCCAAGACGCCGGGACCGAGACCCAGTACTTC. Its translation is CASSQDAGTETQYF.

By sample share, this clonotype is large. This rearrangement joins TRBV18 to TRBJ2-5, with D unresolved. The V gene's germline CDR1 is KGHSH and CDR2 LQKENI. Deletions cut 3 bases from V and 5 bases from J, with 13 bases between. The CDR3 is 14 amino acids. The CDR3 loop is CASSPSSERETQYF. In nucleotides, the CDR3 is TGTGCCAGCTCACCGTCCTCGGAGCGTGAGACCCAGTACTTC.

This clonotype is termed medium-sized (0.01 to 0.1%). V is TRBV12-3 or TRBV12-4 and J is TRBJ2-3; D gene uncertain. The CDR3 is made up of 16 amino acids. V was shortened by 6 bases and J by 5 bases, with 21 bases between the two germline ends. Written as DNA, the CDR3 is TGTGCCAGCAGCCCGACTCGACTCCTTCGGGTAGATACGCAGTATTTT. Its translation is CASSPTRLLRVDTQYF.

This clonotype is large in the sample. The gene calls are TRBV4-3 and TRBJ2-1; D is perhaps TRBD1 (5 bases). The germline CDR1 and CDR2 sequences are LGHNA and YSLEER. The V end lost 0 bases, the J end lost 4 bases, and 10 bases lay between the germline ends. This CDR3 contains 15 residues. CDR3 sequence (DNA): TGCGCCAGCAGCCAAGATGGAAACAGGTACAATGAGCAGTTCTTC. Protein product: CASSQDGNRYNEQFF.

V is TRBV4-1 and J is TRBJ2-5; 10 bases match TRBD1. The germline gives CDR1 MGHRA, CDR2 YSYEKL. The CDR3 runs 14 residues. The V and J ends lost 1 base and 6 bases, in that order; junction bases with no gene match: 2. The CDR3 DNA sequence: TGCGCCAGCAGCCAAGCGGACAGGGGGAAGACCCAGTACTTC. Translating it yields CASSQADRGKTQYF.

The rearrangement links TRBV11-3 to TRBJ2-4; tentatively, D is TRBD2 (5 bases). With 6 bases removed from V and 7 bases from J, the gap between germline ends came to 13 bases. Germline V gene lookup returns CDR1 SGHNT and CDR2 YENEEA. This CDR3 region has 13 residues. The CDR3 loop is CASSSLEDNIQYF. The CDR3 DNA reads TGTGCCAGCAGTAGCCTGGAGGATAACATTCAGTACTTC.